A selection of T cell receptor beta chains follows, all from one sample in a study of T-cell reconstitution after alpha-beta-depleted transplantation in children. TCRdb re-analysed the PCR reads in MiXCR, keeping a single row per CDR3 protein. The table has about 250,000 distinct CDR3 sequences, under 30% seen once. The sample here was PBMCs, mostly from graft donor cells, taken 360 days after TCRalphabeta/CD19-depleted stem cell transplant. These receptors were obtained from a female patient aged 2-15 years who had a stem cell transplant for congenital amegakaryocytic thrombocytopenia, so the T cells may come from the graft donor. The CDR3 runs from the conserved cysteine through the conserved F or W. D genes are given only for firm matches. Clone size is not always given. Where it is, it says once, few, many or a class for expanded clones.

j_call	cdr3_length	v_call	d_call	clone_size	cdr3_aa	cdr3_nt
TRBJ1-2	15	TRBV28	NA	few	CASSDRGGGVYGYTF	TGTGCCAGCAGTGACCGGGGGGGTGGAGTCTATGGCTACACCTTC
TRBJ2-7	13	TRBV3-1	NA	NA	CASSQFASDEQYF	TGTGCCAGCAGCCAGTTTGCTTCCGACGAGCAGTACTTC
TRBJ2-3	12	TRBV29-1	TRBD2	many	CSVVTSADTQYF	TGCAGCGTTGTCACTAGCGCGGATACGCAGTATTTT
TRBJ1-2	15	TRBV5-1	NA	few	CASSLLGELNYGYTF	TGCGCCAGCAGCTTGCTCGGGGAGTTGAACTATGGCTACACCTTC
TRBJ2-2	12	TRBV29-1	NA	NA	CSVVDSTGELFF	TGCAGCGTTGTGGACAGTACCGGGGAGCTGTTTTTT
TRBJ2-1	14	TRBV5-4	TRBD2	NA	CASSLNGRANEQFF	TGTGCCAGCAGCTTGAACGGGAGGGCCAATGAGCAGTTCTTC
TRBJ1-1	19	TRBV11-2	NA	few	CASSLDSELERTLNTEAFF	TGTGCCAGCAGCTTAGATTCAGAGCTAGAGCGTACATTGAACACTGAAGCTTTCTTT
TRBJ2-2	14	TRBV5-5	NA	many	CASSLYRGSGELFF	TGTGCCAGCAGTCTCTATAGGGGATCCGGGGAGCTGTTTTTT
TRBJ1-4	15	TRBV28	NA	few	CASSFRSPTNEKLFF	TGTGCCAGCAGTTTTCGGTCCCCAACTAATGAAAAACTGTTTTTT
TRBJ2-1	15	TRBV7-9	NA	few	CASSLEVIRVHEQFF	TGTGCCAGCAGCTTAGAGGTCATTAGGGTACATGAGCAGTTCTTC
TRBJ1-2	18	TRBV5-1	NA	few	CASSSSSGHGPFNYGYTF	TGCGCCAGCAGCTCTTCCTCCGGACATGGCCCCTTTAACTATGGCTACACCTTC
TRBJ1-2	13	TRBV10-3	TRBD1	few	CAISEQGEEACTF	TGTGCCATCAGTGAACAGGGGGAGGAGGCTTGCACCTTC
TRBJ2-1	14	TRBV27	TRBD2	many	CASSFGGRGNEQFF	TGTGCCAGCAGTTTCGGCGGGAGGGGCAATGAGCAGTTCTTC
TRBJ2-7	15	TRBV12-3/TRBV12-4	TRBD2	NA	CASSPRTSGSYEQYF	TGTGCCAGCAGTCCCCGGACTAGCGGGAGCTACGAGCAGTACTTC
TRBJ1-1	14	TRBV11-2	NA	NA	CASRPSWGNTEAFF	TGTGCCAGCAGACCATCGTGGGGGAACACTGAAGCTTTCTTT
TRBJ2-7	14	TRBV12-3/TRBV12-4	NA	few	CASSDSGGLYEQYF	TGTGCCAGCAGTGACTCGGGCGGACTCTACGAGCAGTACTTC
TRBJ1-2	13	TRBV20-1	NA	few	CSAKSTGFSGYTF	TGCAGTGCAAAGAGCACAGGGTTTAGTGGCTACACCTTC
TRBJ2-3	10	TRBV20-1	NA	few	CSVSSITQYF	TGCAGTGTCTCCTCTATTACGCAGTATTTT
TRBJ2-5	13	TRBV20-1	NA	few	CSARDLGRETQYF	TGCAGTGCTAGAGATCTCGGGAGAGAGACCCAGTACTTC
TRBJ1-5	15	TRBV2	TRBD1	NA	CASRSTGALARPQHF	TGTGCCAGCAGATCTACAGGGGCCCTCGCCAGACCCCAGCATTTT
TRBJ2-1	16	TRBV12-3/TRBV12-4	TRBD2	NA	CASSPRLANSYNEQFF	TGTGCCAGCAGTCCCAGACTAGCGAACTCCTACAATGAGCAGTTCTTC
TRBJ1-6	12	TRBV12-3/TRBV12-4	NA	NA	CAPGRASSPLHF	TGTGCCCCCGGCAGGGCAAGTTCACCCCTCCACTTT
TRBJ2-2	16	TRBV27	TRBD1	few	CASSPLGQGNSGELFF	TGTGCCAGCAGCCCCCTGGGACAGGGGAATTCCGGGGAGCTGTTTTTT
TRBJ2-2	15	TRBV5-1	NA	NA	CASSLMTANTGELFF	TGCGCCAGCAGCTTGATGACAGCTAACACCGGGGAGCTGTTTTTT